The 14 T cell receptor beta chains given below trace back to one sample, sequenced in a study of shared clonotypes between healthy human individuals. Sequenced by immunoSEQ multiplex PCR; TCRdb stores in-frame clones only, minus some. The data hold approximately 2.1 million clones, with more than 85% observed a single time. The source material was naive CD4+ T cells from PBMCs. Described subset: CD45RA+ positively selected. These receptors all stem from a man aged 18 to 30 in good health. Some clones in this sample may be carry-over from other donors' samples.

About this clone: This sample includes further DNA sequences coding for the same CDR3. This chain uses TRBV7-3 with TRBJ2-1, with 12 positions matching TRBD2. The CDR3 is 15 residues long. V shed 4 bases, J shed 4 bases, and the junction held 2 bases outside the gene matches. Per germline, CDR1 SGHTA and CDR2 FQGTGA. The CDR3 loop is CASSSSGRAYNEQFF. DNA of the CDR3: TGTGCCAGCAGCTCTAGCGGGAGGGCTTACAATGAGCAGTTCTTC. The full variable domain, in which reference TRBV7-3 and TRBJ2-1 provide the parts outside the CDR3, is GAGVSQTPSNKVTEKGKYVELRCDPISGHTALYWYRQSLGQGPEFLIYFQGTGAADDSGLPNDRFFAVRPEGSVSTLKIQRTERGDSAVYLCASSSSGRAYNEQFFGPGTRLTVL.

V and J are TRBV7-2 and TRBJ2-7; D remains unclear. Trimming took off 2 bases at V and 0 bases at J, with 14 bases between the two ends. The germline V gene has CDR1 SGHTA and CDR2 FQGNSA. The CDR3 has 16 residues. CDR3 nucleotide sequence: TGTGCCAGCAGCTTATGGCGGAACGCAAACTCCTACGAGCAGTACTTC. This encodes CASSLWRNANSYEQYF. Full variable domain (remainder filled in from reference TRBV7-2 and TRBJ2-7): GAGVSQSPSNKVTEKGKDVELRCDPISGHTALYWYRQSLGQGLEFLIYFQGNSAPDKSGLPSDRFSAERTGGSVSTLTIQRTQQEDSAVYLCASSLWRNANSYEQYFGPGTRLTVT.

This clone was counted a single time. CDR3 protein: CASSPWSPGPYEQYF. CDR3 nucleotide sequence: TGTGCCAGCAGCCCGTGGTCACCGGGGCCCTACGAGCAGTACTTC. The chain uses TRBV7-8 and TRBJ2-7, with D tentatively TRBD1 or TRBD2 (5 bases each). The CDR3 totals 15 residues. Looked up from germline, CDR1 is SGHVS and CDR2 is FQNEAQ. V lost 5 bases to trimming and J lost 2 bases, with 16 bases between them.

V gene TRBV28 combines with J gene TRBJ2-3; tentatively, D is TRBD2 (6 bases). The germline CDR1 and CDR2 sequences are MDHEN and SYDVKM. CDR3 length equals 17 residues. The V and J ends lost 3 bases and 0 bases respectively, with 16 bases between them. The CDR3 DNA follows: TGTGCCAGCAGTTTCCGGACTACAAGCCGTAGCACAGATACGCAGTATTTT. This codes for CASSFRTTSRSTDTQYF. The entire variable domain, with the rest obtained from reference TRBV28 and TRBJ2-3, is as follows: DVKVTQSSRYLVKRTGEKVFLECVQDMDHENMFWYRQDPGLGLRLIYFSYDVKMKEKGDIPEGYSVSREKKERFSLILESASTNQTSMYLCASSFRTTSRSTDTQYFGPGTRLTVL.

The chain joins TRBV10-2 to TRBJ2-1, with no clear D. Trimming took off 3 bases at V and 3 bases at J, with 12 bases between the two ends. CDR1 is WSHSY, CDR2 SAAADI, per germline. The CDR3 runs 15 residues. DNA of the CDR3: TGCGCCAGCAGTGACGTAGCTAGAATCTACAATGAGCAGTTCTTC. The encoded protein is CASSDVARIYNEQFF.

In this sample, this clone turned up once. The chain recombines TRBV4-2 with TRBJ2-5, with a weak D call TRBD1 (6 bases). Trimming stripped 3 bases from V and 1 base from J, with 15 bases between. The CDR3 extends over 16 amino acids. Germline lookup yields CDR1 LGHNA and CDR2 YNFKEQ. The CDR3 coding sequence is TGTGCCAGCAGCCACTCTAGCCGGACAGCCCAAGAGACCCAGTACTTC. Encoded protein: CASSHSSRTAQETQYF.

For this clone: Other DNA sequences in the sample encode the same CDR3. The chain recombines TRBV5-4 with TRBJ2-1; the D gene is possibly TRBD2 (5 bases). The CDR3 totals 15 residues. Trimming took off 0 bases at V and 1 base at J, with 8 bases between the two ends. Germline CDR1 reads SGHNT; CDR2 reads YYREEE (reference sequence). The DNA for the CDR3 is TGTGCCAGCAGCTTGGAGGGCGGGTCCTACAATGAGCAGTTCTTC. This encodes CASSLEGGSYNEQFF.

In this sample, this clone turned up a few times. Other nucleotide sequences in the sample specify the same CDR3. V and J are TRBV5-1 and TRBJ2-7; 14 bases are shared with TRBD2. The CDR3 covers 17 residues. V lost 0 bases and J lost 2; bases outside the gene matches: 4. In germline, CDR1 is SGHRS, CDR2 YFSETQ. CDR3 loop: CASSLAMTSGRAYEQYF. The CDR3 DNA reads as TGCGCCAGCAGCTTGGCCATGACTAGCGGGAGGGCCTACGAGCAGTACTTC.

Concerning this clone: Other DNA sequences in this specimen translate into the identical CDR3. J is TRBJ1-1 and V is TRBV7-9; 8 bases are a match to TRBD1. The germline gives CDR1 SEHNR, CDR2 FQNEAQ (reference sequence). The trim removed 1 base at V and 5 bases at J, leaving 3 bases unmatched. The CDR3 runs 14 residues. The CDR3 nucleotides read TGTGCCAGCAGCTTAGTTCAGGGGGCGACTGAAGCTTTCTTT. This sequence encodes CASSLVQGATEAFF.

The rearrangement joins TRBV27 to TRBJ2-2, with 10 bases fitting TRBD2. The trim removed 11 bases at V and 6 bases at J, leaving 9 bases unmatched. The CDR3 totals 14 residues. Looked up from germline, CDR1 is MNHEY and CDR2 is SMNVEV (reference sequence). For the CDR3, the DNA is TGTGCCGGTAGGACTAGCGGACTCCCCGGGGAGCTGTTTTTT. It is translated as CAGRTSGLPGELFF.

This chain uses TRBV28 with TRBJ1-5; D remains unclear. V lost 3 bases and J 9 bases, leaving 18 bases between the germline ends. Germline assignment: CDR1 MDHEN and CDR2 SYDVKM. This CDR3 spans 15 amino acids. The DNA for the CDR3 is TGTGCCAGCAGTTTGCGCAGCGCGTTGGATCGGCCCCAGCATTTT. Amino acid sequence: CASSLRSALDRPQHF.

The chain joins TRBV2 to TRBJ1-3; a possible D gene is TRBD1 (5 bases). With 5 bases removed from V and 0 bases from J, the gap between germline ends came to 14 bases. CDR1 and CDR2 from the germline V gene are SNHLY and FYNNEI. The CDR3 length is 16 residues. As DNA, the CDR3 is TGTGCCAGCAGTACGATTGCAGGGCCCTCTGGAAACACCATATATTTT. This sequence encodes CASSTIAGPSGNTIYF.

As regards this clone: Other nucleotide sequences in the sample specify the same CDR3. This rearrangement joins TRBV7-3 to TRBJ2-2; no clear D. V lost 5 bases, J lost 6 bases, and 7 bases lay in between. CDR1 and CDR2 (germline): SGHTA, FQGTGA. This CDR3 contains 12 residues. The CDR3 DNA is TGTGCCAGCAGCCCCCAAGCCGGGGAGCTGTTTTTT. Its translation: CASSPQAGELFF.

This clone occurred once. This CDR3 is CASSPTLAGLVQYF. The DNA for the CDR3 is TGTGCCAGCAGTCCTACTTTGGCGGGATTGGTGCAGTATTTT. The rearrangement links TRBV28 to TRBJ2-3; the D gene is possibly TRBD2 (6 bases). Trimming cost V 5 bases and J 11 bases, with 20 bases left between them. Germline V CDR1 and CDR2: MDHEN, SYDVKM. The CDR3 spans 14 residues.